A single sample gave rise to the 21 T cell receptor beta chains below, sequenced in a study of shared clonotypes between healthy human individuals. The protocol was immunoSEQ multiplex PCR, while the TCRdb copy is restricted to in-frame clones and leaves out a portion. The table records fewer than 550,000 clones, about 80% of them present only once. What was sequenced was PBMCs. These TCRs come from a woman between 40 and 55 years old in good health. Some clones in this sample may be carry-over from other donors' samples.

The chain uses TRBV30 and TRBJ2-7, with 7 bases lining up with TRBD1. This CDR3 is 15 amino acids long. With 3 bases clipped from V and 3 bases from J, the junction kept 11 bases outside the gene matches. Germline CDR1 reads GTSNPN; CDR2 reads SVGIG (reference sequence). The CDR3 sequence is CAWRTGTAVGYEQYF. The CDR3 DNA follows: TGTGCCTGGAGGACCGGGACAGCGGTAGGCTACGAGCAGTACTTC.

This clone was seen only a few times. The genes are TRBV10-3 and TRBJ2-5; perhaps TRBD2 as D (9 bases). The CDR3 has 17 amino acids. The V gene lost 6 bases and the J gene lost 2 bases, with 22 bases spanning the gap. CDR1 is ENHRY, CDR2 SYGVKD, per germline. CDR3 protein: CAISDRGSAGGQETQYF. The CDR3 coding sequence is TGTGCCATCAGCGACAGGGGTTCAGCGGGGGGACAAGAGACCCAGTACTTC.

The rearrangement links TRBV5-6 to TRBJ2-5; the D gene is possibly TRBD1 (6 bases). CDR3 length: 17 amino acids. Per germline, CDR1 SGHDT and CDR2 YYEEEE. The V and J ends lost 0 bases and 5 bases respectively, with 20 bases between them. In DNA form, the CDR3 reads TGTGCCAGCAGCTTGGCCTTCGGGACATCGCGACTGGAGACCCAGTACTTC. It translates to CASSLAFGTSRLETQYF.

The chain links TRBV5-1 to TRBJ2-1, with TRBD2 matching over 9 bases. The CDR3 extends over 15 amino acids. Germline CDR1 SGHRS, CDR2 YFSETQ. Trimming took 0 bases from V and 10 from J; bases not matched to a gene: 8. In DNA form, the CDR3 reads TGCGCCAGCAGCTTGGTAGCGGGAGCTGTTTGGGAGCAGTTCTTC. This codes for CASSLVAGAVWEQFF.

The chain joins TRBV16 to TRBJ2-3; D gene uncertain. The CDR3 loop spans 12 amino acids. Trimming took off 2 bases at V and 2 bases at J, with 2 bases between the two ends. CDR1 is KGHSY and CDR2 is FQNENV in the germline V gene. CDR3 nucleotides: TGTGCCAGCAGCCAAGCCACAGATACGCAGTATTTT. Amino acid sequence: CASSQATDTQYF.

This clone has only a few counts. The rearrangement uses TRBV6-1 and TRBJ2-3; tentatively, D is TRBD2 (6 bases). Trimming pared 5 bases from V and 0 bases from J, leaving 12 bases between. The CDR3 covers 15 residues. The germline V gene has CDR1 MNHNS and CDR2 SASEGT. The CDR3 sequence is CASSRRDSSTDTQYF. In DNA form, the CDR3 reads TGTGCCAGCAGTCGCCGGGACTCCAGCACAGATACGCAGTATTTT.

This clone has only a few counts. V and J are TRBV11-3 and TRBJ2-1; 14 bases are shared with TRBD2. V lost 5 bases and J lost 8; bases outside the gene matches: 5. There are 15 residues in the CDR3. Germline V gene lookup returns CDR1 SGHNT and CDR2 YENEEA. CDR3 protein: CASSPGTSGSDEQFF. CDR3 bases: TGTGCCAGCAGCCCGGGGACTAGCGGGAGCGATGAGCAGTTCTTC. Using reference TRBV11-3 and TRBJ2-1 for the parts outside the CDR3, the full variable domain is EAGVVQSPRYKIIEKKQPVAFWCNPISGHNTLYWYLQNLGQGPELLIRYENEEAVDDSQLPKDRFSAERLKGVDSTLKIQPAELGDSAVYLCASSPGTSGSDEQFFGPGTRLTVL.

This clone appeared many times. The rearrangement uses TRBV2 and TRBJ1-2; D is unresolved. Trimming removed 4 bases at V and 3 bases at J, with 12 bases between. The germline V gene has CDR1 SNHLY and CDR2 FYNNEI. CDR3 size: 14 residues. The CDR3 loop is CASSVWERDYGYTF. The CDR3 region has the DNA TGTGCCAGCAGTGTATGGGAAAGGGACTATGGCTACACCTTC.

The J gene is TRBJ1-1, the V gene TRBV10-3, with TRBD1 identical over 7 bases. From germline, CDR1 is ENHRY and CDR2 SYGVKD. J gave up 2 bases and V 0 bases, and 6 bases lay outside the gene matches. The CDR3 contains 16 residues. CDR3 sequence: CAISESAQGGNTEAFF. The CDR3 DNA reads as TGTGCCATCAGTGAGTCCGCCCAGGGGGGCAACACTGAAGCTTTCTTT.

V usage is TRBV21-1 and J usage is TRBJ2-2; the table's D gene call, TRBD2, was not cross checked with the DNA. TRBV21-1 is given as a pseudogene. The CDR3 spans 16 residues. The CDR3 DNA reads TGTGCCAGCAGCAATAGGGCTAGCGGGGCTCCCGGGGAGCTGTTTTTT. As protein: CASSNRASGAPGELFF.

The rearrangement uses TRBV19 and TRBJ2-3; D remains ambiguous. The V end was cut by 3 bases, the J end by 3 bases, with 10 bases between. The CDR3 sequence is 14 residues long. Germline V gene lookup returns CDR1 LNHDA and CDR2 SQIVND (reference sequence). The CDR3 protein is CASSIKLGTDTQYF. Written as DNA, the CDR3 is TGTGCCAGTAGTATTAAGTTGGGGACAGATACGCAGTATTTT.

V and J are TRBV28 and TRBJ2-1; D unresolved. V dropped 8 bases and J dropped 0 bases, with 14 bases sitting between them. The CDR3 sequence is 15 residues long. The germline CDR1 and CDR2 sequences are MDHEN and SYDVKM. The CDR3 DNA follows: TGTGCCAGCCAACCGCGGCCAAGCTCCTACAATGAGCAGTTCTTC. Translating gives CASQPRPSSYNEQFF.

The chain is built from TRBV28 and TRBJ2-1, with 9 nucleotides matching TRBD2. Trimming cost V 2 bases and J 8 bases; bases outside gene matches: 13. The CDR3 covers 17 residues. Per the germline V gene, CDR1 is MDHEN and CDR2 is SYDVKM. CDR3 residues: CASSLNPGTSIFDEQFF. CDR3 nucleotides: TGTGCCAGCAGTTTAAATCCCGGGACTAGCATCTTCGATGAGCAGTTCTTC.

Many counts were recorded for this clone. The CDR3 loop reads CASSIDLLAPDEQFF. CDR3 sequence (DNA): TGTGCCAGTAGTATAGATCTACTCGCCCCGGATGAGCAGTTCTTC. The gene calls are TRBV19 and TRBJ2-1; D is uncertain. Trimming removed 0 bases at V and 8 bases at J, with 14 bases between. The CDR3 runs 15 residues. CDR1 and CDR2 (germline): LNHDA, SQIVND (reference sequence).

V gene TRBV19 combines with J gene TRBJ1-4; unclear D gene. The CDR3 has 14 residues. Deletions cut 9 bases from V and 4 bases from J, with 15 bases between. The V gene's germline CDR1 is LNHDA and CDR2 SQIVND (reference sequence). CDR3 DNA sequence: TGTGCCAGCGCAAGGAGGGCGGGTAATGAAAAACTGTTTTTT. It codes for CASARRAGNEKLFF.

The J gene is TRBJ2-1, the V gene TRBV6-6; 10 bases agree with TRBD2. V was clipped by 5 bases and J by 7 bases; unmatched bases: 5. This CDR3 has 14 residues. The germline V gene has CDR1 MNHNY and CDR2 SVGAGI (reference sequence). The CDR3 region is CASSRGTSDNEQFF. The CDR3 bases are TGTGCCAGCAGTCGCGGGACTAGCGATAATGAGCAGTTCTTC.

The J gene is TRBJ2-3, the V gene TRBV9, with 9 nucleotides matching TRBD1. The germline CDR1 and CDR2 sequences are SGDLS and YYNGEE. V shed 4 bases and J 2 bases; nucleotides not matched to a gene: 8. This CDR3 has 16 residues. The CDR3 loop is CASSSSTGGDTDTQYF. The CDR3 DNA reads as TGTGCCAGCAGCTCCTCGACAGGGGGGGACACAGATACGCAGTATTTT.

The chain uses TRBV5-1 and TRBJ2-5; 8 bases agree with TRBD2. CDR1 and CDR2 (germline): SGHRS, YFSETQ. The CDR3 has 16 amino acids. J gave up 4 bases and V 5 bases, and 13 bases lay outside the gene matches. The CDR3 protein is CASSVQGAGDLETQYF. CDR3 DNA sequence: TGCGCCAGCAGTGTCCAGGGAGCGGGAGATCTAGAGACCCAGTACTTC.

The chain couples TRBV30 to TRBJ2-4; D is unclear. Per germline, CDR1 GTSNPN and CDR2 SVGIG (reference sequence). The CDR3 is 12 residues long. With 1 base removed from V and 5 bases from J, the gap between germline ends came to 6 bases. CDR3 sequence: CAWSGGQNIQYF. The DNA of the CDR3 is TGTGCCTGGAGTGGCGGCCAAAACATTCAGTACTTC.

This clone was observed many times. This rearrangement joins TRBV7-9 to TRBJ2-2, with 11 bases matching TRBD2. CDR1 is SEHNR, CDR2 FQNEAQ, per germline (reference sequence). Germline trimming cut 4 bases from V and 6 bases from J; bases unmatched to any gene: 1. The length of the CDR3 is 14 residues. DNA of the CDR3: TGTGCCAGCAGCTCGGGACTAGCGGCCGGGGAGCTGTTTTTT. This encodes CASSSGLAAGELFF.

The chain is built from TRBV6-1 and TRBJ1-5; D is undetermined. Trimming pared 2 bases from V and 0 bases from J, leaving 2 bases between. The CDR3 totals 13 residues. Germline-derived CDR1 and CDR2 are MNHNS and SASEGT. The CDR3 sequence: CASSETSNQPQHF. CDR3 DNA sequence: TGTGCCAGCAGTGAAACTAGCAATCAGCCCCAGCATTTT.